This T cell receptor (beta chain) derives from a study of lymphopenia after photon versus proton radiotherapy. Findings and limits, study-wide: Better survival with proton therapy was suggested as possible, not demonstrated. After the lymphocyte nadir, photon-treated repertoires showed oligoclonal expansion, especially of CD8+ Temra cells. Under photons, naive T cells and diversity fell while effector/memory populations rose.

TCRdb's copy holds only in-frame clones and misses some; the assay was immunoSEQ multiplex PCR. The sample lists 20,000 to 30,000 clones, roughly nine tenths seen once, with around 0.81% in the top ten. CDR1 is SGHTA and CDR2 is FQGNSA in the germline V gene. Losses at the gene ends were 5 bases for V and 4 bases for J; bases not matched to a gene: 5. This CDR3 is built from 14 residues. This clone was counted between two and nine times. The antigen is not known. The source material was peripheral blood, sampled from a patient treated with photon-based radiotherapy. The source of this sequence is a woman aged 50 to 60 with cholangiocarcinoma. The chain combines TRBV7-2 with TRBJ1-3, with 7 bases identical to TRBD1. The CDR3 nucleotides read TGTGCCAGCAGCCTATCGACAGGGGGAAACACCATATATTTT. Translating it yields CASSLSTGGNTIYF.